Each of the 5 T cell receptor beta chains below was sequenced from the same sample in a study of siplizumab effects on memory and regulatory T cells. Assay: immunoSEQ multiplex PCR; the TCRdb copy retains only in-frame clones and omits some. Among roughly 100,000 clones listed, roughly 96% were seen once. The source material was naive CD4+ T cells sorted from blood. Every receptor here comes from a human donor in good health.

The DNA of the CDR3 is TGTGCCAGCAAATCTTTGGGGGTCTCCTACAATGAGCAGTTCTTC. Its translation: CASKSLGVSYNEQFF. This chain links TRBV2 with TRBJ2-1, with D perhaps TRBD1 or TRBD2 (5 bases each). The CDR3 loop spans 15 amino acids. Trimming cost V 7 bases and J 0 bases, with 13 bases left between them. Germline CDR1 reads SNHLY; CDR2 reads FYNNEI.

V and J are TRBV12-5 and TRBJ2-3; D unclear. CDR1 is LGHNT and CDR2 is FRNRAP in the germline V gene. CDR3 length equals 13 residues. The V and J ends lost 7 bases and 5 bases respectively, with 13 bases between them. The CDR3 bases are TGTGCTAGTGCCTATCCTCTGGGAGATACGCAGTATTTT. This codes for CASAYPLGDTQYF.

The J gene is TRBJ2-3, the V gene TRBV7-2, with a possible D match to TRBD1 (5 bases). Germline CDR1 is SGHTA and CDR2 is FQGNSA. Trimming pared 3 bases from V and 2 bases from J, leaving 15 bases between. The CDR3 extends over 16 amino acids. The CDR3 region has the DNA TGTGCCAGCAGCTTCGTCGGACACCTAATCACAGATACGCAGTATTTT. This sequence encodes CASSFVGHLITDTQYF.

The V gene is TRBV5-6, the J gene TRBJ2-1; the D gene is possibly TRBD2 (7 bases). Germline values: CDR1 SGHDT, CDR2 YYEEEE. Trimming left V 0 bases short and J 7 bases short, with 14 bases between. The CDR3 loop spans 15 amino acids. CDR3 sequence: CASSLAGGAWNEQFF. The DNA for the CDR3 is TGTGCCAGCAGCTTGGCTGGGGGGGCCTGGAATGAGCAGTTCTTC.

The gene calls are TRBV6-4 and TRBJ2-1; 7 bases are shared with TRBD2. Germline V gene data show CDR1 as MRHNA and CDR2 as SNTAGT. V shed 8 bases and J 4 bases; nucleotides not matched to a gene: 8. The CDR3 has 14 residues. The CDR3 sequence: CASSGGILYNEQFF. DNA of the CDR3: TGTGCCAGCTCCGGGGGGATCCTTTACAATGAGCAGTTCTTC.